This entry describes one T cell receptor beta chain. Antigen unknown. Germline assignment: CDR1 LGHNA and CDR2 YNFKEQ. The CDR3 consists of 14 residues. The junction had 3 bases not matched to a gene; V was cut back by 3 bases and J by 8 bases. This sample stems from a study of cytomegalovirus exposure and HLA in healthy donors. Broader study findings: The listing of 150 to 200 TCR beta chains classed them as cytomegalovirus-associated.

The repertoire was sequenced with immunoSEQ multiplex PCR; TCRdb's copy has only in-frame clones and lacks some. Of 130,000 or so clones in the sample, roughly nine tenths are singletons; the top ten hold about 10%. This TCR was sampled from a woman in her late teens or twenties in good health and CMV-seropositive. This chain joins TRBV4-2 and TRBJ2-1; 11 bases line up with TRBD2. Specimen: PBMCs. CDR3 DNA: TGTGCCAGCAGCCAGGGGACTAGCGGCGATGAGCAGTTCTTC. This gives the protein CASSQGTSGDEQFF.